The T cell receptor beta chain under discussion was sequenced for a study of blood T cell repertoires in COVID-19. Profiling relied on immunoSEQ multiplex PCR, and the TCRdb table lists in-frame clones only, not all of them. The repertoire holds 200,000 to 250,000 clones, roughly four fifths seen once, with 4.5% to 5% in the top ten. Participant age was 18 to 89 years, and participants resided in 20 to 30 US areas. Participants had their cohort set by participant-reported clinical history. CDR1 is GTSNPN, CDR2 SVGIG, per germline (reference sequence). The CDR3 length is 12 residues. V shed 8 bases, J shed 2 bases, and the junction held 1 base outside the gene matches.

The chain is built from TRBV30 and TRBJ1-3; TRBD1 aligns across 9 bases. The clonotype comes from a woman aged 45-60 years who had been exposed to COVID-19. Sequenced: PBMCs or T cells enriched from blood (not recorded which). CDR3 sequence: CAGDRAGNTIYF. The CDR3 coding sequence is TGTGCCGGGGACAGGGCTGGAAACACCATATATTTT. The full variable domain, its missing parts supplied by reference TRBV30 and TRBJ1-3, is SQTIHQWPATLVQPVGSPLSLECTVEGTSNPNLYWYRQAAGRGLQLLFYSVGIGQISSEVPQNLSASRPQDRQFILSSKKLLLSDSGFYLCAGDRAGNTIYFGEGSWLTVV.